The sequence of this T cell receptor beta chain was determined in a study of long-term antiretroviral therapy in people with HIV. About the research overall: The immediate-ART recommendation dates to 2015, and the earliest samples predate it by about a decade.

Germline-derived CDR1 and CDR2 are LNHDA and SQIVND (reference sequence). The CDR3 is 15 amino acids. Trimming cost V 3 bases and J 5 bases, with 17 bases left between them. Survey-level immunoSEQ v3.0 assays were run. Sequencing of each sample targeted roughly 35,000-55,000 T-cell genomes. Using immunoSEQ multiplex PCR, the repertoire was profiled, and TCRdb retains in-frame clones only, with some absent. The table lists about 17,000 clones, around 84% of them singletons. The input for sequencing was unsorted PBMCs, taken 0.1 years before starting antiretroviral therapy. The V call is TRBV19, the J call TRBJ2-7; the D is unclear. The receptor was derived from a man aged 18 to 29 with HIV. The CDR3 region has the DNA TGTGCCAGTAGTATTGCATCCGGCAGCTTAGACGAGCAGTACTTC. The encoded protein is CASSIASGSLDEQYF. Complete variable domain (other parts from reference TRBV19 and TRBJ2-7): DGGITQSPKYLFRKEGQNVTLSCEQNLNHDAMYWYRQDPGQGLRLIYYSQIVNDFQKGDIAEGYSVSREKKESFPLTVTSAQKNPTAFYLCASSIASGSLDEQYFGPGTRLTVT.